One and the same sample provided the 24 T cell receptor beta chains below, sequenced in a study of T cells in Graves' hyperthyroidism and ophthalmopathy. Amplification yielded TCR beta CDR3 regions, with RNA transcripts as the source. Using the HTBI primer set, a first-round RT-PCR was run on the TCR CDR3. A single record per CDR3 protein comes from TCRdb applying MiXCR to the multiplex PCR reads. The table has about 680,000 distinct CDR3 sequences, approximately 40% seen once. The source material was blood. The origin of the receptors is a middle-aged woman with Graves' hyperthyroidism.

This clonotype appeared many times. The rearrangement links TRBV7-2 to TRBJ2-6; the D is unclear. The ends were cut back, 2 bases at V and 0 bases at J, with 5 bases in the middle. Germline loops: CDR1 SGHTA, CDR2 FQGNSA. CDR3 length equals 15 residues. The CDR3 protein is CASSLWDSGANVLTF. The CDR3 bases are TGTGCCAGCAGCTTATGGGACTCTGGGGCCAACGTCCTGACTTTC.

This chain connects TRBV24-1 to TRBJ2-6; D is unresolved. Trimming took 10 bases from V and 4 from J, leaving 7 bases between them. The CDR3 runs 12 residues. From germline, CDR1 is KGHDR and CDR2 SFDVKD. The CDR3 bases are TGTGCCACTCATCCCGGGGCCAACGTCCTGACTTTC. It is translated as CATHPGANVLTF.

This clonotype occurred many times. The genes are TRBV20-1 and TRBJ1-5; 11 nucleotides line up with TRBD1. The CDR3 consists of 15 residues. CDR1 is DFQATT and CDR2 is SNEGSKA in the germline V gene (reference sequence). The V gene end was trimmed by 6 bases and the J gene end by 3 bases; junction bases not matched to a gene: 7. This chain's CDR3 is CSALSGQGVNQPQHF. The CDR3 bases are TGCAGTGCATTGTCGGGACAGGGGGTCAATCAGCCCCAGCATTTT.

A word on this clonotype: At one of its ends the junction is not consistent with the germline gene, which may arise from a read error. The V gene is TRBV5-8, the J gene TRBJ2-6; D is unclear. The CDR3 runs to 15 residues. Per germline, CDR1 SGHTS and CDR2 YDEGEE. The CDR3 nucleotides read TGTGCCAGCAGATTGGACGGCTCTGGGGCCAACGTCCTGACTTTC. It translates to CASRLDGSGANVLTF.

This clonotype was seen only a few times. J is TRBJ1-1 and V is TRBV5-1, with a weak D call TRBD1 (6 bases). Germline V gene sequence: CDR1 SGHRS, CDR2 YFSETQ. The CDR3 has 14 amino acids. V lost 0 bases, J lost 7 bases, and 13 bases lay in between. CDR3 coding DNA: TGCGCCAGCAGCTTGGGGCACAGGGTGGGTGAAGCTTTCTTT. As protein: CASSLGHRVGEAFF.

This chain links TRBV28 with TRBJ2-7; the match to TRBD2 covers 10 bases. J lost 2 bases, V lost 5 bases, and 6 bases had no gene match. The CDR3 extends over 15 amino acids. Germline V gene data show CDR1 as MDHEN and CDR2 as SYDVKM. The CDR3 DNA reads as TGTGCCAGCAGTGGGGTCGGACTAGCGGCCTACGAGCAGTACTTC. Its protein product is CASSGVGLAAYEQYF.

The gene calls are TRBV6-1 and TRBJ2-2; D is possibly TRBD2 (5 bases). The V end lost 6 bases, the J end lost 2 bases, and 13 bases lay between the germline ends. The CDR3 covers 15 residues. Per the germline V gene, CDR1 is MNHNS and CDR2 is SASEGT. CDR3 region: CASSQAAVNTGELFF. CDR3 DNA: TGTGCCAGCAGCCAAGCAGCGGTAAACACCGGGGAGCTGTTTTTT.

This clonotype occurred a few times. This chain connects TRBV11-3 to TRBJ1-4; a weak D match, TRBD1 (5 bases). Germline CDR1 SGHNT, CDR2 YENEEA. V was trimmed by 1 base and J by 8 bases, leaving 14 bases between them. This CDR3 spans 15 amino acids. CDR3 sequence: CASSLGVGGKEKLFF. The CDR3 DNA reads TGTGCCAGCAGCTTAGGTGTCGGGGGGAAAGAAAAACTGTTTTTT.

The V gene is TRBV20-1, the J gene TRBJ1-5; 7 bases line up with TRBD1. The trim removed 5 bases at V and 4 bases at J, leaving 11 bases unmatched. The V gene's germline CDR1 is DFQATT and CDR2 SNEGSKA (reference sequence). The CDR3 has 15 amino acids. In DNA, the CDR3 is TGCAGTGCTTTCTCTTGGACAGGCGAAAATCAGCCCCAGCATTTT. Its protein is CSAFSWTGENQPQHF.

The V call is TRBV10-2, the J call TRBJ1-3; TRBD1 is a possible D gene (5 bases). The CDR3 length is 15 residues. CDR1 and CDR2 (germline): WSHSY, SAAADI. V was trimmed by 6 bases and J by 0 bases, leaving 12 bases between them. In DNA, the CDR3 is TGCGCCAGCAGGGCCAGGGCAGTCTCTGGAAACACCATATATTTT. Its protein is CASRARAVSGNTIYF.

The chain couples TRBV19 to TRBJ1-3; D not certain. V was shortened by 6 bases and J by 0 bases, with 21 bases between the two germline ends. The CDR3 consists of 18 residues. The germline gives CDR1 LNHDA, CDR2 SQIVND (reference sequence). The CDR3 coding sequence is TGTGCCAGTAGAGGCCCCAGCGGGATACCCTTCTCTGGAAACACCATATATTTT. As protein: CASRGPSGIPFSGNTIYF. Using reference TRBV19 and TRBJ1-3 for the parts outside the CDR3, the full variable domain is DGGITQSPKYLFRKEGQNVTLSCEQNLNHDAMYWYRQDPGQGLRLIYYSQIVNDFQKGDIAEGYSVSREKKESFPLTVTSAQKNPTAFYLCASRGPSGIPFSGNTIYFGEGSWLTVV.

This clonotype was detected once. The chain uses TRBV7-2 and TRBJ2-5; D may be TRBD1 (6 bases). V was pared by 5 bases and J by 5 bases, with 24 bases between. Germline values: CDR1 SGHTA, CDR2 FQGNSA. The CDR3 covers 17 residues. This CDR3 reads CASSALRGFPQAETQYF. CDR3 in DNA: TGTGCCAGCAGCGCACTCAGGGGCTTTCCGCAAGCGGAGACCCAGTACTTC.

This chain links TRBV30 with TRBJ1-1; D is ambiguous. The V gene's germline CDR1 is GTSNPN and CDR2 SVGIG (reference sequence). The CDR3 contains 13 residues. The V and J ends lost 2 bases and 1 base respectively, with 8 bases between them. CDR3 region: CAWSFVRNTEAFF. The CDR3 nucleotides read TGTGCCTGGAGTTTTGTCCGGAACACTGAAGCTTTCTTT. The complete variable domain, with remaining parts taken from reference TRBV30 and TRBJ1-1, reads SQTIHQWPATLVQPVGSPLSLECTVEGTSNPNLYWYRQAAGRGLQLLFYSVGIGQISSEVPQNLSASRPQDRQFILSSKKLLLSDSGFYLCAWSFVRNTEAFFGQGTRLTVV.

This sequence joins TRBV6-1 and TRBJ1-3; D not resolved. V gave up 2 bases and J gave up 1 base, with 9 bases separating them. The germline gives CDR1 MNHNS, CDR2 SASEGT. This CDR3 has 15 residues. The CDR3 coding sequence is TGTGCCAGCAGTGAATCCCCCTTTTCTGGAAACACCATATATTTT. Translation gives CASSESPFSGNTIYF.

This clonotype was counted at least ten times. The CDR3 DNA reads TGTGCCATCAGTGAGCCCCAGGGTGCCAACGTCCTGACTTTC. It specifies CAISEPQGANVLTF. The gene calls are TRBV10-3 and TRBJ2-6; tentative D call: TRBD1 (5 bases). This CDR3 is 14 amino acids long. Looked up from germline, CDR1 is ENHRY and CDR2 is SYGVKD. Trimming took off 2 bases at V and 7 bases at J, with 9 bases between the two ends.

Only a few counts were recorded for this clonotype. This chain links TRBV28 with TRBJ1-5; D is unclear. The CDR3 contains 17 residues. Germline V lookup: CDR1 MDHEN, CDR2 SYDVKM. V lost 4 bases and J 0 bases, leaving 16 bases between the germline ends. CDR3 coding DNA: TGTGCCAGCAGTTCCCTGGCAGCCCCAAATAGCAATCAGCCCCAGCATTTT. It translates to CASSSLAAPNSNQPQHF.

As to this clonotype: A much larger clone lies a single base off, so this may be a read error. The chain is built from TRBV24-1 and TRBJ1-1; D unclear. The V and J ends lost 4 bases and 1 base respectively, with 9 bases between them. The germline CDR1 and CDR2 sequences are KGHDR and SFDVKD. This CDR3 has 14 amino acids. The CDR3 region has the DNA TGTGCCACCAGTGACGGGTGCTCGAACACTGAAGCTTTCTTT. Translation gives CATSDGCSNTEAFF.

J is TRBJ2-7 and V is TRBV2; 7 nucleotides agree with TRBD1. Trimming took 9 bases from V and 0 from J; bases not matched to a gene: 8. Germline V gives CDR1 SNHLY, CDR2 FYNNEI. The length of the CDR3 is 14 residues. The CDR3 coding sequence is TGTGCCAGTGTGAGGGGGCAGGGCTCCTACGAGCAGTACTTC. It translates to CASVRGQGSYEQYF.

This clonotype has a handful of counts. This rearrangement joins TRBV4-3 to TRBJ2-5; D is possibly TRBD2 (6 bases). This CDR3 is built from 18 residues. The V and J ends lost 0 bases and 0 bases respectively, with 17 bases between them. The germline V gene encodes CDR1 LGHNA and CDR2 YSLEER. The chain's CDR3 is CASSQDLWGERYQETQYF. Here the CDR3 DNA reads TGCGCCAGCAGCCAAGATCTTTGGGGGGAACGGTACCAAGAGACCCAGTACTTC.

V and J are TRBV3-1 and TRBJ1-5; D gene uncertain. V lost 2 bases, J lost 2 bases, and 10 bases lay in between. The CDR3 is made up of 15 amino acids. CDR1 and CDR2 from the germline V gene are LGHDT and YNNKEL (reference sequence). The CDR3 DNA reads TGTGCCAGCAGCCAAACGACGGTGGGCAATCAGCCCCAGCATTTT. This gives the protein CASSQTTVGNQPQHF.

The rearrangement uses TRBV9 and TRBJ1-5; a weak D match, TRBD1 (5 bases). CDR1 is SGDLS, CDR2 YYNGEE, per germline. This CDR3 has 16 residues. The V and J ends lost 4 bases and 5 bases respectively, with 19 bases between them. CDR3 residues: CASSFSGTGGDQPQHF. Here the CDR3 DNA reads TGTGCCAGCAGCTTCTCCGGGACCGGAGGAGATCAGCCCCAGCATTTT.

This clonotype was detected many times. The chain carries TRBV7-9 and TRBJ2-5; D gene unclear. V was clipped by 3 bases and J by 0 bases, with 11 bases between them. This CDR3 has 15 residues. Per germline, CDR1 SEHNR and CDR2 FQNEAQ (reference sequence). CDR3 region: CASSFGGTDQETQYF. CDR3 coding DNA: TGTGCCAGCAGCTTCGGTGGAACAGACCAAGAGACCCAGTACTTC.

The V call is TRBV5-5, the J call TRBJ2-7, with D maybe TRBD2 (6 bases). The germline gives CDR1 SGHKS, CDR2 YYEKEE (reference sequence). With 2 bases removed from V and 2 bases from J, the gap between germline ends came to 17 bases. The CDR3 loop spans 16 amino acids. The chain's CDR3 is CASSLSPGGSPYEQYF. CDR3 in DNA: TGTGCCAGCAGCTTAAGCCCCGGGGGTAGTCCCTACGAGCAGTACTTC. Variable domain in full (rest from reference TRBV5-5 and TRBJ2-7): DAGVTQSPTHLIKTRGQQVTLRCSPISGHKSVSWYQQVLGQGPQFIFQYYEKEERGRGNFPDRFSARQFPNYSSELNVNALLLGDSALYLCASSLSPGGSPYEQYFGPGTRLTVT.

This clonotype occurred a few times. The chain couples TRBV28 to TRBJ1-2; D may be TRBD1 (5 bases). This CDR3 is 11 amino acids long. Germline CDR1 MDHEN, CDR2 SYDVKM. The V and J ends lost 7 bases and 8 bases respectively, with 11 bases between them. CDR3: CASTQGWGYTF. DNA of the CDR3: TGTGCCAGCACCCAGGGTTGGGGCTACACCTTC.